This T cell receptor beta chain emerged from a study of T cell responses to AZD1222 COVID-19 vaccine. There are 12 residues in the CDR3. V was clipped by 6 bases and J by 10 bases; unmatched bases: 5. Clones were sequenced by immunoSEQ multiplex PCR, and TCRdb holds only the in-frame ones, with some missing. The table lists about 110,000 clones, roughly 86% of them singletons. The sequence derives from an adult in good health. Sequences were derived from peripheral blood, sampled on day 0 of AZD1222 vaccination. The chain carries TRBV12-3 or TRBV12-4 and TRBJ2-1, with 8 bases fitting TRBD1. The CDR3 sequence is CASSRTGKEQFF. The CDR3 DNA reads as TGTGCCAGCAGCAGGACAGGGAAAGAGCAGTTCTTC.